This T cell receptor (beta chain) is from a study of cytomegalovirus exposure and HLA in healthy donors. Study outcomes and limitations: The study recorded about 160 TCR beta chains that were cytomegalovirus-associated. Most of the TCR beta V segments (in an earlier analysis) were productive either about 90% or about 30% of the time.

Of note for this clone: The target antigen is unknown.

Trimming cost V 3 bases and J 3 bases; bases outside gene matches: 3. This CDR3 is built from 15 residues. Germline CDR1 SGHTA, CDR2 FQGNSA. The PCR had 60 Vbeta and 13 Jbeta primers. The method was immunoSEQ multiplex PCR; TCRdb's version includes in-frame clones alone and lacks a portion of them. The sample records over 150,000 clones, about 80% being singletons. This receptor was identified in a young woman in good health and CMV-seronegative. V usage is TRBV7-2 and J usage is TRBJ1-5; 9 nucleotides match TRBD1. Specimen: PBMCs. The CDR3 spells CASSLDRGNNQPQHF. CDR3 sequence (DNA): TGTGCCAGCAGCTTGGACAGGGGTAACAATCAGCCCCAGCATTTT.